These 30 T cell receptor beta chains originate from one sample sequenced in a study of shared clonotypes between healthy human individuals. CD8 cells regarded as naive lacked CD45RO, were positively chosen for CCR7, and omitted terminally differentiated effector memory CD45RA+ cells. Sequencing was performed with immunoSEQ multiplex PCR; in TCRdb, only in-frame clones are kept and a portion is missing. The repertoire holds about 1,900,000 clones, with less than 95% as singletons. Material for sequencing was naive CD8+ T cells sorted from blood. The receptor source for this set is a young man in good health.

Note on this clone: This same CDR3 is encoded by further DNA sequences in the sample. CDR3 region: CASSLESSYEQYF. The CDR3 DNA follows: TGTGCCAGCAGCTTAGAGAGCTCCTACGAGCAGTACTTC. The chain combines TRBV7-9 with TRBJ2-7; D is uncertain. Looked up from germline, CDR1 is SEHNR and CDR2 is FQNEAQ (reference sequence). The CDR3 has 13 residues. With 1 base removed from V and 0 bases from J, the gap between germline ends came to 4 bases.

The chain combines TRBV27 with TRBJ2-1; D is ambiguous. The CDR3 has 12 residues. Germline values: CDR1 MNHEY, CDR2 SMNVEV (reference sequence). Between the trimmed V and J ends, which lost 4 bases and 5 bases, there was a span of 6 bases. The chain's CDR3 is CASSSRDNEQFF. CDR3 DNA sequence: TGTGCCAGCAGTTCCCGCGACAATGAGCAGTTCTTC.

A word on this clone: The sample carries other DNA sequences with the same CDR3. J is TRBJ2-7 and V is TRBV4-1, with TRBD1 matching 10 bases. Germline trimming cut 2 bases from V and 4 bases from J; bases unmatched to any gene: 5. The germline V gene encodes CDR1 MGHRA and CDR2 YSYEKL. CDR3 size: 15 residues. This CDR3 is CASSQKTGGIYEQYF. The CDR3 nucleotides read TGCGCCAGCAGCCAAAAGACAGGGGGCATTTACGAGCAGTACTTC.

Turning to this clone: Other DNA sequences within the sample encode an identical CDR3. For the CDR3, the DNA is TGTGCCAGCAGCTATGGTACAGGGGCCTACGAGCAGTACTTC. It specifies CASSYGTGAYEQYF. V is TRBV5-6 and J is TRBJ2-7; the match to TRBD1 covers 7 bases. CDR3 length: 14 amino acids. Looked up from germline, CDR1 is SGHDT and CDR2 is YYEEEE. The J segment lost 2 bases and the V segment lost 3 bases, leaving 5 bases of the junction unmatched.

This clone was seen only once. The chain links TRBV5-6 to TRBJ2-7; D not resolved. The germline CDR1 and CDR2 sequences are SGHDT and YYEEEE. The CDR3 runs to 12 residues. Trimming removed 2 bases at V and 6 bases at J, with 9 bases between. This CDR3 is CASSFWSSEQYF. As DNA, the CDR3 is TGTGCCAGCAGCTTCTGGAGTTCCGAGCAGTACTTC. Using reference TRBV5-6 and TRBJ2-7 for the parts outside the CDR3, the full variable domain is DAGVTQSPTHLIKTRGQQVTLRCSPKSGHDTVSWYQQALGQGPQFIFQYYEEEERQRGNFPDRFSGHQFPNYSSELNVNALLLGDSALYLCASSFWSSEQYFGPGTRLTVT.

This chain connects TRBV9 to TRBJ1-1; D not certain. V shed 4 bases and J shed 4 bases, with 11 bases lying between them. CDR1 and CDR2 from the germline V gene are SGDLS and YYNGEE. This CDR3 has 13 amino acids. CDR3 in DNA: TGTGCCAGCAGCCTGACGGAGGGCACTGAAGCTTTCTTT. Translation: CASSLTEGTEAFF.

The V and J genes are TRBV11-2 and TRBJ2-5; D is perhaps TRBD1 (5 bases). Trimming took 1 base from V and 5 from J, leaving 11 bases between them. This CDR3 is 14 amino acids long. Germline-derived CDR1 and CDR2 are SGHAT and FQNNGV. The CDR3 spells CASSLAGSRETQYF. CDR3 coding DNA: TGTGCCAGCAGCTTAGCAGGGTCGAGGGAGACCCAGTACTTC.

This clone appeared once. The DNA for the CDR3 is TGTGCCAGCAGTGACCGGGACTCTCTCCCCAACACAGATACGCAGTATTTT. This gives the protein CASSDRDSLPNTDTQYF. The chain has TRBV2 and TRBJ2-3; tentatively, D is TRBD2 (6 bases). Germline CDR1 and CDR2: SNHLY and FYNNEI. Trimming stripped 3 bases from V and 2 bases from J, with 18 bases between. This CDR3 has 17 residues.

This clone was seen a single time. The chain uses TRBV5-1 and TRBJ2-7; 8 nucleotides align to TRBD1. The trim removed 0 bases at V and 5 bases at J, leaving 10 bases unmatched. The CDR3 totals 16 residues. CDR1 and CDR2 from the germline V gene are SGHRS and YFSETQ. CDR3 amino acids: CASSLAGTGDNNEQYF. Here the CDR3 DNA reads TGCGCCAGCAGCTTGGCTGGGACAGGTGATAATAACGAGCAGTACTTC.

The chain couples TRBV19 to TRBJ2-5; D is unclear. CDR3 size: 12 residues. The V gene's germline CDR1 is LNHDA and CDR2 SQIVND (reference sequence). The CDR3 loop is CVPERVQETQYF. CDR3 sequence (DNA): TGTGTCCCCGAGCGCGTGCAAGAGACCCAGTACTTC.

As for this clone: Other DNA sequences of this sample code for an identical CDR3. This chain joins TRBV6-5 and TRBJ2-2; no clear D gene. Germline values: CDR1 MNHEY, CDR2 SVGAGI. The CDR3 is 11 residues long. V was trimmed by 6 bases and J by 6 bases, leaving 5 bases between them. This chain's CDR3 is CASRGPGELFF. The CDR3 DNA reads TGTGCCAGCAGAGGCCCCGGGGAGCTGTTTTTT.

The J gene is TRBJ2-1, the V gene TRBV4-1; TRBD1 is a possible D gene (6 bases). The V and J ends lost 2 bases and 9 bases respectively, with 23 bases between them. CDR1 and CDR2 from the germline V gene are MGHRA and YSYEKL. The CDR3 covers 17 residues. The CDR3 reads CASSQTENRGGWVEQFF. The CDR3 DNA reads TGCGCCAGCAGCCAAACGGAAAATCGTGGGGGCTGGGTTGAGCAGTTCTTC.

This rearrangement joins TRBV7-9 to TRBJ2-1, with D possibly matching TRBD2 (6 bases). CDR1 SEHNR and CDR2 FQNEAQ come from the germline V gene (reference sequence). The CDR3 consists of 14 residues. V was trimmed by 9 bases and J by 5 bases, leaving 17 bases between them. CDR3 DNA: TGTGCCAGTGAGGTGGGGGACTGGCACAATGAGCAGTTCTTC. This gives the protein CASEVGDWHNEQFF.

Of note for this clone: Other DNA sequences of this sample code for an identical CDR3. The chain has TRBV5-6 and TRBJ2-7, with D perhaps matching TRBD1 (5 bases). The CDR3 has 15 amino acids. V gave up 0 bases and J gave up 4 bases, with 14 bases separating them. CDR1 and CDR2 from the germline V gene are SGHDT and YYEEEE. The CDR3, as DNA: TGTGCCAGCAGCTTGGAGGCAGGGAATTCGTACGAGCAGTACTTC. Amino acid sequence: CASSLEAGNSYEQYF.

This clone showed up just once. The chain recombines TRBV6-5 with TRBJ2-7, with TRBD1 matching 7 bases. Looked up from germline, CDR1 is MNHEY and CDR2 is SVGAGI. V lost 6 bases, J lost 2 bases, and 7 bases stayed unmatched. The CDR3 is made up of 14 amino acids. CDR3 loop: CASRLETGPYEQYF. CDR3 bases: TGTGCCAGCAGGTTAGAGACAGGGCCCTACGAGCAGTACTTC.

This chain joins TRBV11-2 and TRBJ2-7, with D possibly TRBD2 on 5 matching bases. V was clipped by 1 base and J by 3 bases, with 13 bases between them. Germline V gene sequence: CDR1 SGHAT, CDR2 FQNNGV. CDR3 length equals 15 residues. CDR3 region: CASSLGVAPIYEQYF. The CDR3 DNA sequence: TGTGCCAGCAGCTTAGGGGTAGCGCCAATCTACGAGCAGTACTTC.

The chain links TRBV7-9 to TRBJ1-6, with TRBD1 as a possible D gene (5 bases). Germline V gene sequence: CDR1 SEHNR, CDR2 FQNEAQ (reference sequence). V lost 1 base, J lost 6 bases, and 10 bases lay in between. This CDR3 is built from 15 residues. Here the CDR3 DNA reads TGTGCCAGCAGCTTAGGTAGGGGCCTTAATTCACCCCTCCACTTT. It specifies CASSLGRGLNSPLHF. Supplemented by reference TRBV7-9 and TRBJ1-6, the full variable domain reads DTGVSQNPRHKITKRGQNVTFRCDPISEHNRLYWYRQTLGQGPEFLTYFQNEAQLEKSRLLSDRFSAERPKGSFSTLEIQRTEQGDSAMYLCASSLGRGLNSPLHFGNGTRLTVT.

The chain employs TRBV19 and TRBJ1-2; D uncertain. Germline CDR1 and CDR2: LNHDA and SQIVND (reference sequence). The CDR3 runs 14 residues. Trimming removed 7 bases at V and 1 base at J, with 13 bases between. DNA for the CDR3: TGTGCCAGTACCGATGAGTACAGTAACTATGGCTACACCTTC. The encoded protein is CASTDEYSNYGYTF.

As regards this clone: Other DNA sequences in the sample encode the same CDR3. The chain is built from TRBV2 and TRBJ2-7, with a possible D match to TRBD2 (6 bases). V was shortened by 0 bases and J by 2 bases, with 11 bases between the two germline ends. The germline CDR1 and CDR2 sequences are SNHLY and FYNNEI. The CDR3 runs to 15 residues. The CDR3 DNA follows: TGTGCCAGCAGTGAAGCGCCGGGACTTACCTACGAGCAGTACTTC. This sequence encodes CASSEAPGLTYEQYF.

The chain carries TRBV4-3 and TRBJ2-7; D is perhaps TRBD2 (6 bases). Germline-derived CDR1 and CDR2 are LGHNA and YSLEER. The CDR3 is 14 residues long. Trimming left V 2 bases short and J 3 bases short, with 11 bases between. CDR3 sequence: CASSQFTGSYEQYF. CDR3 sequence (DNA): TGCGCCAGCAGCCAATTTACCGGGAGCTACGAGCAGTACTTC.

The chain carries TRBV5-1 and TRBJ2-5; D is uncertain. V dropped 4 bases and J dropped 0 bases, with 13 bases sitting between them. The length of the CDR3 is 15 residues. CDR1 is SGHRS, CDR2 YFSETQ, per germline. This chain's CDR3 is CASSNDDEYQETQYF. CDR3 nucleotide sequence: TGCGCCAGCAGCAATGACGACGAGTACCAAGAGACCCAGTACTTC.

This clone has just one count. The rearrangement links TRBV10-3 to TRBJ2-7; maybe TRBD1 (7 bases). The CDR3 runs to 10 residues. Germline CDR1 reads ENHRY; CDR2 reads SYGVKD. The CDR3 nucleotides are TGTGCCATCAGTGGGCTACAGGGGAGGGTC. Translating it yields CAISGLQGRV.

About this clone itself: Other DNA sequences in this specimen translate into the identical CDR3. This chain joins TRBV7-2 and TRBJ2-3, with 8 bases aligning to TRBD2. This CDR3 is built from 14 residues. The germline gives CDR1 SGHTA, CDR2 FQGNSA. V was clipped by 2 bases and J by 3 bases; unmatched bases: 1. The CDR3 sequence is CASSLTSGTDTQYF. CDR3 sequence (DNA): TGTGCCAGCAGCTTAACTAGCGGTACAGATACGCAGTATTTT.

This chain links TRBV6-5 with TRBJ1-1, with 9 bases aligning to TRBD1. Germline CDR1 is MNHEY and CDR2 is SVGAGI. The CDR3 covers 14 residues. V trimming: 4 bases; J trimming: 8 bases; junction bases outside the gene matches: 8. The CDR3 sequence: CASSSWGQGKEAFF. For the CDR3, the DNA is TGTGCCAGCAGTTCCTGGGGACAGGGAAAAGAAGCTTTCTTT.

The rearrangement uses TRBV28 and TRBJ2-7; 12 nucleotides agree with TRBD2. The ends lost 5 bases at V and 4 bases at J; junction bases unmatched: 9. Germline V gives CDR1 MDHEN, CDR2 SYDVKM. The CDR3 totals 16 residues. The CDR3, as DNA: TGTGCCAGCAGTCTCCTCACTAGCGGGGGGCTGTACGAGCAGTACTTC. This codes for CASSLLTSGGLYEQYF. The full variable domain, completed using reference TRBV28 and TRBJ2-7, is DVKVTQSSRYLVKRTGEKVFLECVQDMDHENMFWYRQDPGLGLRLIYFSYDVKMKEKGDIPEGYSVSREKKERFSLILESASTNQTSMYLCASSLLTSGGLYEQYFGPGTRLTVT.

The chain combines TRBV7-2 with TRBJ2-2; TRBD1 matches at 7 bases. The CDR3 loop spans 16 amino acids. Per the germline V gene, CDR1 is SGHTA and CDR2 is FQGNSA. The ends lost 6 bases at V and 3 bases at J; junction bases unmatched: 10. CDR3 in DNA: TGTGCCAGCAGGGTCGAGGGGGCGCGGGACACCGGGGAGCTGTTTTTT. It specifies CASRVEGARDTGELFF.

Remarks on this clone: The same CDR3 can be traced to other DNA sequences in this sample. The chain combines TRBV6-5 with TRBJ2-2; D not resolved. V lost 2 bases and J lost 5, with 6 bases in between. CDR1 is MNHEY and CDR2 is SVGAGI in the germline V gene. The CDR3 extends over 13 amino acids. The CDR3 sequence is CASSYGPTGELFF. CDR3 nucleotide sequence: TGTGCCAGCAGTTACGGACCAACCGGGGAGCTGTTTTTT.

J is TRBJ2-5 and V is TRBV7-8; 7 bases line up with TRBD2. Germline assignment: CDR1 SGHVS and CDR2 FQNEAQ. J was trimmed by 5 bases and V by 0 bases; bases with no gene match: 9. This CDR3 is built from 16 residues. As DNA, the CDR3 is TGTGCCAGCAGCTTAGCGCTATTCGGGGAGGGGGAGACCCAGTACTTC. This encodes CASSLALFGEGETQYF.

The J gene is TRBJ1-3, the V gene TRBV9, with D possibly being TRBD1 (5 bases). Germline loops: CDR1 SGDLS, CDR2 YYNGEE. The CDR3 runs to 13 residues. Trimming stripped 4 bases from V and 3 bases from J, with 8 bases between. CDR3 amino acids: CASSPGSGNTIYF. The CDR3 nucleotides are TGTGCCAGCAGCCCAGGGAGTGGAAACACCATATATTTT.

The chain couples TRBV4-1 to TRBJ2-7; D gene uncertain. Trimming took 0 bases from V and 2 from J, leaving 8 bases between them. The CDR3 is 14 residues long. In germline, CDR1 is MGHRA, CDR2 YSYEKL. DNA for the CDR3: TGCGCCAGCAGCCAAGATGCAGGAACCTACGAGCAGTACTTC. Translated: CASSQDAGTYEQYF.